This TCR beta chain was sequenced during a study of CD8+ T cells in alopecia areata. On this clone: The antigen remains undetermined.

Study-level results: Lesional scalp, especially alopecia totalis/universalis, showed higher clonality than normal scalp. Sequenced scalp T cells also include alphabeta T cells resident in normal skin.

This CDR3 has 13 residues. The germline V and J ends were trimmed by 4 bases and 0 bases, with 6 bases remaining between them. The germline V gene has CDR1 SGHDT and CDR2 YYEEEE. Following RNA extraction, reverse transcription yielded cDNA that acted as the sequencing template. Assay used: immunoSEQ multiplex PCR; TCRdb lists only in-frame clones, some missing. The sample includes 150,000 to 200,000 clones, less than 75% of them seen just once. The study team obtained lesional scalp punch biopsies and peripheral blood from alopecia areata patients. The receptor was isolated from a human donor with alopecia areata. The sample consisted of CD8+ T cells sorted from blood, taken at week 0. The V call is TRBV5-6, the J call TRBJ2-3; D remains unclear. The chain's CDR3 is CASSEPSTDTQYF. In DNA form, the CDR3 reads TGTGCCAGCAGCGAGCCTAGCACAGATACGCAGTATTTT.